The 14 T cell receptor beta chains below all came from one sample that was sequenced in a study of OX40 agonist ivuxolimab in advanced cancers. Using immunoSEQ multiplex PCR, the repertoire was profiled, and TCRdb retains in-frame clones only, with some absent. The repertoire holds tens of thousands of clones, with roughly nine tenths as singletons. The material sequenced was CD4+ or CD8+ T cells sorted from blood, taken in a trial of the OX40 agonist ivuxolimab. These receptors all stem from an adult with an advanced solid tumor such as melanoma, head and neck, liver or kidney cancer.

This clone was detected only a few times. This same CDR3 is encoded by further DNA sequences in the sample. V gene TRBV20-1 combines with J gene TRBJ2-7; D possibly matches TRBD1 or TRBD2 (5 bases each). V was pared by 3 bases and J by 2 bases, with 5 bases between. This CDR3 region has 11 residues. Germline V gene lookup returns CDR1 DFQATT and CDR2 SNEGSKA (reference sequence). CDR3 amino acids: CSARGPYEQYF. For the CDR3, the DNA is TGCAGTGCTAGGGGACCCTACGAGCAGTACTTC.

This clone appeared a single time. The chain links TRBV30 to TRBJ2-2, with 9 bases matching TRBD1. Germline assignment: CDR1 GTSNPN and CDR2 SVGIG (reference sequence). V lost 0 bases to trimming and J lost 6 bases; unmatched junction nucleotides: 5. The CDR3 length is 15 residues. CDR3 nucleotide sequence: TGTGCCTGGAGTGTAACAGGGGGCGCCGCCGGGGAGCTGTTTTTT. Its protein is CAWSVTGGAAGELFF.

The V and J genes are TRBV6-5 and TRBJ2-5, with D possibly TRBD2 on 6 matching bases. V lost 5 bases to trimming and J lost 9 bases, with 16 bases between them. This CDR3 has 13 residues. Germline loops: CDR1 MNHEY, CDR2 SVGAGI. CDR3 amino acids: CASSDEGGGAQYF. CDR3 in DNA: TGTGCCAGCAGTGACGAGGGCGGAGGGGCCCAGTACTTC.

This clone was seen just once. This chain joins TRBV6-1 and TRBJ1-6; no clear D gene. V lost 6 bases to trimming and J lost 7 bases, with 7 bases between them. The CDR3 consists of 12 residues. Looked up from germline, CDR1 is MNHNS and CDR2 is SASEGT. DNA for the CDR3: TGTGCCAGCAGACACGGCAATTCACCCCTCCACTTT. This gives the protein CASRHGNSPLHF.

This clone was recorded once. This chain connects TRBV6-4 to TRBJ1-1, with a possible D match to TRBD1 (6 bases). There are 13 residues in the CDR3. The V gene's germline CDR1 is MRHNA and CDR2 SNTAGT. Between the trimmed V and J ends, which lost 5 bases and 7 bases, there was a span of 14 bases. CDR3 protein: CASSRERGGEAFF. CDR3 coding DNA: TGTGCCAGCAGTAGGGAAAGGGGGGGTGAAGCTTTCTTT.

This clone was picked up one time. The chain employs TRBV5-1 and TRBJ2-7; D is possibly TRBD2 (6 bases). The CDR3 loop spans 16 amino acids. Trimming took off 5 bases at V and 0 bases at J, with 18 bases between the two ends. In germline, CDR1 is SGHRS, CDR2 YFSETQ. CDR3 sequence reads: CASSSPRGRSSYEQYF. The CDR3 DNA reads TGCGCCAGCAGTTCCCCCAGAGGGAGGAGCTCCTACGAGCAGTACTTC.

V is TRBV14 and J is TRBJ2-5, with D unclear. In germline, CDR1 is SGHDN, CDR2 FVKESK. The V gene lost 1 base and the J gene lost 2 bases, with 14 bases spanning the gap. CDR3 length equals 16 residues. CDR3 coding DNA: TGTGCCAGCAGCCAAGTTCCGCGTGGTTGGCAAGAGACCCAGTACTTC. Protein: CASSQVPRGWQETQYF.

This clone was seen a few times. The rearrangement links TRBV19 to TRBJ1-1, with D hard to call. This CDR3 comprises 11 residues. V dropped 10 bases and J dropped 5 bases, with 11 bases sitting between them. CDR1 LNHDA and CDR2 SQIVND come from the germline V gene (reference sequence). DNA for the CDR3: TGTGCCACCTTGGGATTGACTGAAGCTTTCTTT. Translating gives CATLGLTEAFF.

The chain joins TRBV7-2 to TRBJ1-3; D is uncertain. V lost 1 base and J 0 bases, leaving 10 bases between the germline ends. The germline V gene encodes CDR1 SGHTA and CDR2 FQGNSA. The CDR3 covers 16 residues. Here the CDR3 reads CASSLDLPPSGNTIYF. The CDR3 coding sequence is TGTGCCAGCAGCTTAGATCTACCCCCCTCTGGAAACACCATATATTTT. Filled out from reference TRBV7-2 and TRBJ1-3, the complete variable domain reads GAGVSQSPSNKVTEKGKDVELRCDPISGHTALYWYRQSLGQGLEFLIYFQGNSAPDKSGLPSDRFSAERTGGSVSTLTIQRTQQEDSAVYLCASSLDLPPSGNTIYFGEGSWLTVV.

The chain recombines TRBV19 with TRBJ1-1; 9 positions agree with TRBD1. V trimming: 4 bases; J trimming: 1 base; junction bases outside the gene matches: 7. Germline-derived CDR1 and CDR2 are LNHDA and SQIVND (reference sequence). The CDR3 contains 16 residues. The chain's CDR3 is CASSTLTGGRNTEAFF. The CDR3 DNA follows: TGTGCCAGTAGTACCCTTACAGGGGGCAGGAACACTGAAGCTTTCTTT.

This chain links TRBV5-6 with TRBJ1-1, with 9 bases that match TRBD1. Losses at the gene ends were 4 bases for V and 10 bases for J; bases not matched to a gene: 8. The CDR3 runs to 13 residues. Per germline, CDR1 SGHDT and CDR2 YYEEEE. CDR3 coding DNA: TGTGCCAGCAGCCGGGACAGGGTTGGGGGAGCTTTCTTT. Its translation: CASSRDRVGGAFF.

Here the CDR3 reads CASIKREWETQYF. CDR3 nucleotides: TGTGCCAGCATCAAGCGGGAGTGGGAGACCCAGTACTTC. V and J are TRBV6-6 and TRBJ2-5, with 8 nucleotides matching TRBD2. V dropped 7 bases and J dropped 5; count of bases not matched to a gene: 6. Germline assignment: CDR1 MNHNY and CDR2 SVGAGI (reference sequence). The CDR3 has 13 amino acids.

CDR3 region: CASSEVNRGNYGYTF. CDR3 DNA sequence: TGTGCCAGCAGTGAAGTTAACAGGGGCAACTATGGCTACACCTTC. The chain links TRBV6-1 to TRBJ1-2, with TRBD1 matching 7 bases. J was trimmed by 2 bases and V by 1 base; bases with no gene match: 4. The CDR3 spans 15 residues. Germline CDR1 reads MNHNS; CDR2 reads SASEGT.

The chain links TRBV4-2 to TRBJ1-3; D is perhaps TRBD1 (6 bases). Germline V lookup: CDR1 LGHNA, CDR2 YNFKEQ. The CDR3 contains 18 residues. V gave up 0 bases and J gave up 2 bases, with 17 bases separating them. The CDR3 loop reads CASSQEPLQGTAGNTIYF. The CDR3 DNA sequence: TGTGCCAGCAGCCAAGAACCCTTACAGGGTACAGCTGGAAACACCATATATTTT.